A selection of T cell receptor beta chains follows, all from one sample in a study of OX40 agonist ivuxolimab in advanced cancers. Sequenced by immunoSEQ multiplex PCR; TCRdb stores in-frame clones only, minus some. The table has 81,000 or so clones, 88% seen once. Sequencing used CD4+ or CD8+ T cells sorted from blood, obtained in a trial of the OX40 agonist ivuxolimab. These receptors all come from an adult with an advanced solid tumor such as melanoma, head and neck, liver or kidney cancer. The CDR3 runs from the conserved cysteine through the conserved F or W. A D gene is named only where the DNA matches it firmly. Only some rows state a clone size, as once, few, many or a class for expanded clones.

TGTGCCAGCTCACCGACAGGTTCCTCTGGGGCCAACGTCCTGACTTTC	CASSPTGSSGANVLTF	TRBJ2-6	16	TRBV18	.	.
TGTGCCAGCAGTTCCCGACAGGGAGGCTATGGCTACACCTTC	CASSSRQGGYGYTF	TRBJ1-2	14	TRBV27	TRBD1	.
TGTGCCAGTAGTGACCGGGACGGAAATCAGCCCCAGCATTTT	CASSDRDGNQPQHF	TRBJ1-5	14	TRBV19	.	.
TGCGCCAGCAGCTTGGACAGGGAAGGGTACGAGCAGTACTTC	CASSLDREGYEQYF	TRBJ2-7	14	TRBV5-1	.	.
TGTGCCAGCAGCCAAGGGAAGGACAATGAGCAGTTCTTC	CASSQGKDNEQFF	TRBJ2-1	13	TRBV14	.	.
TGTGCCAGCAGCATTCCGGACAGGATCCAGTTCTTC	CASSIPDRIQFF	TRBJ2-1	12	TRBV7-2	TRBD1	few
TGTGCCAGTACCCCTCGGGGCTCCTCTGGAAACACCATATATTTT	CASTPRGSSGNTIYF	TRBJ1-3	15	TRBV19	.	.
TGTGCCAGCAGCTTATCCGGGACAGACAACAATGAGCAGTTCTTC	CASSLSGTDNNEQFF	TRBJ2-1	15	TRBV11-3	TRBD1	.
TGTGCCAGCAGTAACACCGGAGCTAACTATGGCTACACCTTC	CASSNTGANYGYTF	TRBJ1-2	14	TRBV6-5	.	.
TGTGCCACCACGCTAGGAGGACTGGAGACCCAGTACTTC	CATTLGGLETQYF	TRBJ2-5	13	TRBV15	.	few
TGTGCCAGCAGTGGTCGCGGGAACACTGAAGCTTTCTTT	CASSGRGNTEAFF	TRBJ1-1	13	TRBV2	.	few
TGTGCCAGCAGCTTTGTGATTGGTCGTGGGGGCCTGGGGGACCAGTACTTC	CASSFVIGRGGLGDQYF	TRBJ2-5	17	TRBV5-6	.	once
TGTGCCAGCAGCCCAAAAAGGGGGCCATCCTACGAGCAGTACTTC	CASSPKRGPSYEQYF	TRBJ2-7	15	TRBV5-8	TRBD1	.
TGTGCCAGCAGCCAAGACCAACACACAGATACGCAGTATTTT	CASSQDQHTDTQYF	TRBJ2-3	14	TRBV4-2	.	.
TGTGCCAGCAGTTCCCAGTCGGTCCGGGAGCTGTTTTTT	CASSSQSVRELFF	TRBJ2-2	13	TRBV5-6	.	.
TGTGCCAGCAGTGAAGCGCTTCAGGGGCCGCCTAACTATGGCTACACCTTC	CASSEALQGPPNYGYTF	TRBJ1-2	17	TRBV2	.	once
TGCGCCAGCAGACGGACAGGGGCCGGAGATACGCAGTATTTT	CASRRTGAGDTQYF	TRBJ2-3	14	TRBV5-1	TRBD1	.
TGTGCCAGCAGCACTGACAGGGCCCAGCCCCAGCATTTT	CASSTDRAQPQHF	TRBJ1-5	13	TRBV5-4	TRBD1	.
TGTGCCAGCAGCCAAGACTGGGGTCTAAGGGGAGCTTTCTTT	CASSQDWGLRGAFF	TRBJ1-1	14	TRBV14	.	once
TGCGCCACACAACCGGAGGTAGCGGGGGTTGGGGAGACCCAGTACTTC	CATQPEVAGVGETQYF	TRBJ2-5	16	TRBV5-1	TRBD2	.
TGTGCCAGCAGTGACCGGGACTGGCGGGGGGAGACCCAGTACTTC	CASSDRDWRGETQYF	TRBJ2-5	15	TRBV6-1	TRBD2	.
TGTGCCAGCAGCGAACAGGACAGACCTCAAGAGACCCAGTACTTC	CASSEQDRPQETQYF	TRBJ2-5	15	TRBV5-4	.	.
TGTGCCAGCAGCCTCGGGCGGAAGGGGGGCGAAGAGACCCAGTACTTC	CASSLGRKGGEETQYF	TRBJ2-5	16	TRBV9	.	.
TGCGCCAGCAGCCCCGGACAGGCCAGTAATGAAAAACTGTTTTTT	CASSPGQASNEKLFF	TRBJ1-4	15	TRBV4-3	TRBD1	.
TGTGCCAGCAGTTCCTCGAGGGGGAGAGGGAACTATGGCTACACCTTC	CASSSSRGRGNYGYTF	TRBJ1-2	16	TRBV6-5	.	.
TGTGCCAGCAGCGCGCCCCGGGGAGGGAGGTTCGCCGGGGAGCTGTTTTTT	CASSAPRGGRFAGELFF	TRBJ2-2	17	TRBV7-3	TRBD2	.
TGTGCCAGCAGCAGGCAGGCGGGAGAGCAGTACTTC	CASSRQAGEQYF	TRBJ2-7	12	TRBV11-3	.	once
TGTGCCAGCAGTGAAGCATCACCCGGGACAGGAGATGAGCAGTTCTTC	CASSEASPGTGDEQFF	TRBJ2-1	16	TRBV6-1	TRBD1	.
TGCGCCAGCAGCTTCGACGACCGGCACAATGAGCAGTTCTTC	CASSFDDRHNEQFF	TRBJ2-1	14	TRBV5-1	.	.
TGTGCCAGCCTGGGACAAACCCATGGCTACACCTTC	CASLGQTHGYTF	TRBJ1-2	12	TRBV6-5	.	.
TGTGCCAGGGCAGGGGGTCAGCCCCAGCATTTT	CARAGGQPQHF	TRBJ1-5	11	TRBV21-1	.	.
TGTGCCAGCAGTTATCCCGGGACAGGGATCAAGTCCTACGAGCAGTACTTC	CASSYPGTGIKSYEQYF	TRBJ2-7	17	TRBV7-9	TRBD1	.
TGTGCCAGCAGCTTGGCCCGTGAAAAACTGTTTTTT	CASSLAREKLFF	TRBJ1-4	12	TRBV28	.	.
TGTGCTAGTGGTTTGGCCATGGAGGCATTTGGTACCTACACCTTC	CASGLAMEAFGTYTF	TRBJ1-2	15	TRBV12-5	.	.
TGCGCCAGCAGTAATGATGGAAAGCAGCCCCAGCATTTT	CASSNDGKQPQHF	TRBJ1-5	13	TRBV5-1	.	.
TGTGCCAGCAGCAAAGAGGGCAGGGAGCACCAGCCCCAGCATTTT	CASSKEGREHQPQHF	TRBJ1-5	15	TRBV21-1	.	.